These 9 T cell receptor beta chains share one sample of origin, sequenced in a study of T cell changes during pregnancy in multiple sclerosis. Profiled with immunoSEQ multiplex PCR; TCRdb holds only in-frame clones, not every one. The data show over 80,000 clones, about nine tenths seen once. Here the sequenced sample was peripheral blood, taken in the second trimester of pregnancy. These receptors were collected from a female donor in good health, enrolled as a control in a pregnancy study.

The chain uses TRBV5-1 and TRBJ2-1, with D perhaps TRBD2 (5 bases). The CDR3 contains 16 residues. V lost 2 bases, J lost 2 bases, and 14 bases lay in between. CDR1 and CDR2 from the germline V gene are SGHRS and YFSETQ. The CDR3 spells CASSLRPSGTYNEQFF. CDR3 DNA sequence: TGCGCCAGCAGCTTACGCCCTTCCGGGACCTACAATGAGCAGTTCTTC.

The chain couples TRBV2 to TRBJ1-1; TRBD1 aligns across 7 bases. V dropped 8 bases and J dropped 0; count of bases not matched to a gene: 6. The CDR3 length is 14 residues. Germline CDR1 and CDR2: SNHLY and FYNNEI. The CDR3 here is CASLRGQMNTEAFF. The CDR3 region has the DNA TGTGCCAGCCTACGGGGACAGATGAACACTGAAGCTTTCTTT. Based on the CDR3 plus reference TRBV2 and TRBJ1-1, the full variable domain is EPEVTQTPSHQVTQMGQEVILRCVPISNHLYFYWYRQILGQKVEFLVSFYNNEISEKSEIFDDQFSVERPDGSNFTLKIRSTKLEDSAMYFCASLRGQMNTEAFFGQGTRLTVV.

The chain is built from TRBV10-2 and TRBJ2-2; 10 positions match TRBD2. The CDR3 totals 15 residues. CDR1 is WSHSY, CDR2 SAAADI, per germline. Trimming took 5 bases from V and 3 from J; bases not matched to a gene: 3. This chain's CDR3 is CASSPSGGDTGELFF. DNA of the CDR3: TGCGCCAGCAGTCCTAGCGGGGGAGACACCGGGGAGCTGTTTTTT.

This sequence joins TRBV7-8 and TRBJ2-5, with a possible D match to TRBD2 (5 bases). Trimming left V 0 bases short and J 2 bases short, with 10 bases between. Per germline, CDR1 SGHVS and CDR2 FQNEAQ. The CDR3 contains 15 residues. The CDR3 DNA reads TGTGCCAGCAGCTTAGCCGGTGGGAGACAAGAGACCCAGTACTTC. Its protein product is CASSLAGGRQETQYF.

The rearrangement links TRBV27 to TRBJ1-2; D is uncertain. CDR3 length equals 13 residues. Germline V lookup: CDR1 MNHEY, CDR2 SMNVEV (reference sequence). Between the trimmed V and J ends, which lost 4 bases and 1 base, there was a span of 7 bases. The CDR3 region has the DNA TGTGCCAGCAGTTCACAGATTAACTATGGCTACACCTTC. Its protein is CASSSQINYGYTF.

The CDR3 nucleotides are TGTGCCAGCAGCCAGGACAGGGGATACGAGCAGTACTTC. It yields the protein CASSQDRGYEQYF. J is TRBJ2-7 and V is TRBV7-2; 9 bases align to TRBD1. There are 13 residues in the CDR3. The trim removed 5 bases at V and 4 bases at J, leaving 3 bases unmatched. The germline V gene has CDR1 SGHTA and CDR2 FQGNSA.

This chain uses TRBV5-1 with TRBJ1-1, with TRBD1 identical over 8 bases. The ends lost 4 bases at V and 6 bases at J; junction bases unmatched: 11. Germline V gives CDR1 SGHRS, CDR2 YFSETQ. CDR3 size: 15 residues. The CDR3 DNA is TGCGCCAGCAGCGCCGACCGGGACAGGTCTGCTGAAGCTTTCTTT. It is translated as CASSADRDRSAEAFF.

CDR3 bases: TGTGCCAGCAGCCTGGGACTAGCGAACGGGGAGCTGTTTTTT. This gives the protein CASSLGLANGELFF. The chain combines TRBV5-4 with TRBJ2-2, with 10 positions matching TRBD2. This CDR3 contains 14 residues. The J segment lost 7 bases and the V segment lost 4 bases, leaving 4 bases of the junction unmatched. Germline V CDR1 and CDR2: SGHNT, YYREEE (reference sequence).

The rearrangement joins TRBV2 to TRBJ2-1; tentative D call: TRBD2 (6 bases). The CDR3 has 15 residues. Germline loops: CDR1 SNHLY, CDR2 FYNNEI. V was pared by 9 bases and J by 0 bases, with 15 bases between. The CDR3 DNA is TGTGCCAGTAAAGGGGAGGCCAGCTCCTACAATGAGCAGTTCTTC. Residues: CASKGEASSYNEQFF.